This T cell receptor (beta chain) derives from a study of control samples from healthy donors and cancer patients. The CDR3 sequence is 11 residues long. V shed 3 bases and J shed 5 bases, with 8 bases lying between them. Germline V lookup: CDR1 SQVTM, CDR2 ANQGSEA. The table came from immunoSEQ multiplex PCR; TCRdb's copy has only in-frame clones and leaves some out. The table has about 44,000 clones, 87% seen once. The V and J genes are TRBV29-1 and TRBJ2-7; D not resolved. The sequencing input was PBMCs. This sequence originates from an older woman with lung cancer. Here the CDR3 reads CSVEIGHEQYF. The DNA of the CDR3 is TGCAGCGTTGAGATCGGCCACGAGCAGTACTTC.